This T cell receptor (beta chain) emerged from a study of blood T cell repertoires in COVID-19. Study-level information: From T cells, B-cell-depleted T cells, or PBMCs came the material, which was cDNA or gDNA.

Germline-derived CDR1 and CDR2 are MNHEY and SVGAGI. The CDR3 loop spans 13 amino acids. V was shortened by 7 bases and J by 8 bases, with 17 bases between the two germline ends. In the original analysis: The authors estimated nucleated cell counts from reference gene primer amplification. TCRdb's copy holds only in-frame clones and misses some; the assay was immunoSEQ multiplex PCR. That table furnishes V, J and clone size, whereas the DNA furnished D and trimming. Of around 87,000 clones listed, about nine tenths were seen once; the top ten hold around 1.5%. V usage is TRBV6-5 and J usage is TRBJ1-2; maybe TRBD1 (5 bases). Sequencing input: peripheral blood. The origin of this receptor is a human donor with active COVID-19. The donor label of this sample is uncertain. CDR3: CASTRSGDGGYTF. The CDR3 DNA is TGTGCCAGCACCCGATCGGGGGATGGGGGCTACACCTTC.